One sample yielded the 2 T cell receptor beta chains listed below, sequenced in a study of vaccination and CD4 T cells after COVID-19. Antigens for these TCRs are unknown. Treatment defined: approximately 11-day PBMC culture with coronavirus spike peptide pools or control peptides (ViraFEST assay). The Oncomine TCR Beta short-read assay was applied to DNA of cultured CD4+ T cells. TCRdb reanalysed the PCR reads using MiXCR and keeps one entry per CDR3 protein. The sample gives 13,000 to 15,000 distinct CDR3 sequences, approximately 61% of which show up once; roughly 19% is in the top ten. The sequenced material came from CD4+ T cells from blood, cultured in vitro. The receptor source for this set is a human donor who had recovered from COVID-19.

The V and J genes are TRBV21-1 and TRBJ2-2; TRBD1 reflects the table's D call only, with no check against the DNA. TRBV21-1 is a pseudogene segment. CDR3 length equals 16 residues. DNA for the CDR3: TGTGCCAGCAGCAAAACCGTAGGACAGAACACCGGGGAGCTGTTTTTT. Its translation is CASSKTVGQNTGELFF.

CDR3 sequence: CASSIPKSPAQPQHF. DNA of the CDR3: TGTGCCAGTAGTATCCCCAAAAGTCCAGCACAGCCCCAGCATTTT. The chain uses TRBV19 and TRBJ1-5; no firm D call. V lost 3 bases and J lost 7, with 16 bases in between. The V gene's germline CDR1 is LNHDA and CDR2 SQIVND (reference sequence). This CDR3 contains 15 residues.